The 24 T cell receptor beta chains listed next were all sequenced from one sample in a study of CD8 T cells in ankylosing spondylitis. MiXCR, run by TCRdb on the 5' RACE reads, gives a single entry per CDR3 protein. The sample carries approximately 350,000 distinct CDR3 sequences, 20% to 25% recorded once. The specimen was blood, either unsorted or a sorted T cell fraction (not recorded which). Receptors were obtained from a male donor with ankylosing spondylitis or in good health (not recorded which).

This chain connects TRBV28 to TRBJ2-5, with TRBD2 matching over 11 bases. This CDR3 comprises 18 residues. V gave up 2 bases and J gave up 2 bases; unmatched junction bases: 10. CDR1 MDHEN and CDR2 SYDVKM come from the germline V gene. The CDR3 DNA is TGTGCCAGCAGTTTAACGCTAGCGGGGGGACTTTCTCAAGAGACCCAGTACTTC. As protein: CASSLTLAGGLSQETQYF.

V usage is TRBV7-9 and J usage is TRBJ1-1; TRBD1 matches at 11 bases. The V and J ends lost 5 bases and 1 base, in that order; junction bases with no gene match: 6. In germline, CDR1 is SEHNR, CDR2 FQNEAQ (reference sequence). CDR3 size: 16 residues. The chain's CDR3 is CASSPRTGGWNTEAFF. In DNA, the CDR3 is TGTGCCAGCAGCCCAAGGACAGGGGGCTGGAACACTGAAGCTTTCTTT.

The J gene is TRBJ2-7, the V gene TRBV6-1, with D unresolved. Germline V lookup: CDR1 MNHNS, CDR2 SASEGT. V was clipped by 2 bases and J by 5 bases, with 16 bases between them. The CDR3 has 15 residues. The CDR3 sequence: CASSELRSPIDEQYF. As DNA, the CDR3 is TGTGCCAGCAGTGAATTAAGATCCCCTATCGACGAGCAGTACTTC.

The table lists this clonotype with a few counts. This chain joins TRBV7-6 and TRBJ2-1; 14 positions match TRBD2. The germline CDR1 and CDR2 sequences are SGHVS and FNYEAQ. V was pared by 1 base and J by 0 bases, with 5 bases of the junction left unmatched. This CDR3 has 19 residues. CDR3 protein: CASSLEGTSGGHSYNEQFF. CDR3 DNA: TGTGCCAGCAGCTTAGAGGGGACTAGCGGGGGTCACTCCTACAATGAGCAGTTCTTC.

The chain links TRBV12-3 or TRBV12-4 to TRBJ2-3; 8 nucleotides align to TRBD2. The V gene end was trimmed by 3 bases and the J gene end by 5 bases; junction bases not matched to a gene: 4. The length of the CDR3 is 14 residues. CDR3 in DNA: TGTGCCAGCAGTTTCGTTGCGGGGGGAGATACGCAGTATTTT. This sequence encodes CASSFVAGGDTQYF.

The gene calls are TRBV29-1 and TRBJ1-1; no definite D call. V was shortened by 2 bases and J by 7 bases, with 14 bases between the two germline ends. CDR1 and CDR2 from the germline V gene are SQVTM and ANQGSEA. The CDR3 covers 13 residues. The CDR3 is CSVETPDEFEAFF. In DNA, the CDR3 is TGCAGCGTTGAAACCCCGGACGAGTTTGAAGCTTTCTTT.

The rearrangement uses TRBV6-1 and TRBJ2-7; tentative D call: TRBD1 (6 bases). The CDR3 has 13 amino acids. V lost 6 bases, J lost 2 bases, and 11 bases lay in between. CDR1 is MNHNS, CDR2 SASEGT, per germline. In DNA, the CDR3 is TGTGCCAGCAGACAACGACAGGCCTACGAGCAGTACTTC. Amino acids: CASRQRQAYEQYF.

This clonotype appeared a few times. This chain joins TRBV5-1 and TRBJ2-5; D is uncertain. V was shortened by 3 bases and J by 2 bases, with 8 bases between the two germline ends. The V gene's germline CDR1 is SGHRS and CDR2 YFSETQ. There are 13 residues in the CDR3. CDR3 coding DNA: TGCGCCAGCAGCTGGACCCCACAAGAGACCCAGTACTTC. Translation gives CASSWTPQETQYF.

The V gene is TRBV12-3 or TRBV12-4, the J gene TRBJ2-1, with D perhaps TRBD2 (5 bases). V was trimmed by 3 bases and J by 3 bases, leaving 12 bases between them. This CDR3 spans 15 amino acids. CDR3 loop: CASSFSGEHYNEQFF. CDR3 sequence (DNA): TGTGCCAGCAGTTTTTCCGGGGAGCACTACAATGAGCAGTTCTTC.

This chain connects TRBV21-1 to TRBJ2-7. TRBV21-1 is classified as a pseudogene. CDR3 length equals 16 residues. This CDR3 reads CASSKAGQWSSYEQYF. For the CDR3, the DNA is TGTGCCAGCAGCAAAGCCGGGCAGTGGAGCTCCTACGAGCAGTACTTC.

The gene calls are TRBV11-2 and TRBJ1-1; TRBD1 is a possible D gene (5 bases). CDR1 is SGHAT and CDR2 is FQNNGV in the germline V gene. CDR3 size: 15 residues. Trimming removed 0 bases from V and 0 bases from J, with 8 bases in between. CDR3 protein: CASSLDRGVNTEAFF. In DNA form, the CDR3 reads TGTGCCAGCAGCTTAGATCGGGGGGTGAACACTGAAGCTTTCTTT.

The chain joins TRBV9 to TRBJ2-2, with D tentatively TRBD2 (5 bases). The CDR3 runs 13 residues. Germline V CDR1 and CDR2: SGDLS, YYNGEE. V was shortened by 4 bases and J by 6 bases, with 10 bases between the two germline ends. The CDR3: CASSFGVPGELFF. For the CDR3, the DNA is TGTGCCAGCAGCTTCGGGGTGCCCGGGGAGCTGTTTTTT.

The chain has TRBV27 and TRBJ1-1; 9 positions agree with TRBD1. Germline V gene lookup returns CDR1 MNHEY and CDR2 SMNVEV (reference sequence). With 5 bases clipped from V and 10 bases from J, the junction kept 8 bases outside the gene matches. This CDR3 is 13 amino acids long. This chain's CDR3 is CASSLRGTGRAFF. The CDR3 nucleotides read TGTGCCAGCAGTCTTCGGGGGACAGGGCGAGCTTTCTTT.

This clonotype was found a few times. The chain uses TRBV6-7 and TRBJ2-7, with D possibly TRBD1 on 7 matching bases. TRBV6-7 is an ORF for which the function is uncertain. Trimming left V 8 bases short and J 0 bases short, with 17 bases between. The CDR3 is made up of 15 amino acids. Written as DNA, the CDR3 is TGTGCCAGCCGTGCGGGACAGTCAGTCTCCTACGAGCAGTACTTC. Protein: CASRAGQSVSYEQYF.

This clonotype was recorded a few times. This chain connects TRBV7-9 to TRBJ1-5; D is uncertain. Trimming removed 6 bases from V and 3 bases from J, with 9 bases in between. CDR1 SEHNR and CDR2 FQNEAQ come from the germline V gene (reference sequence). The CDR3 loop spans 13 amino acids. The CDR3: CASSNGNNQPQHF. CDR3 sequence (DNA): TGTGCCAGCAGTAACGGAAACAATCAGCCCCAGCATTTT.

V is TRBV15 and J is TRBJ2-7, with a possible D match to TRBD2 (5 bases). V lost 0 bases and J lost 6, with 12 bases in between. This CDR3 has 14 amino acids. Germline V gives CDR1 LNHNV, CDR2 YYDKDF (reference sequence). CDR3 in DNA: TGTGCCACCAGCAGAGAGGAGGATCGAGGCGAGCAGTACTTC. The encoded protein is CATSREEDRGEQYF.

In the case of this clonotype: Being one base from a much bigger clone, this may be a read error. The chain combines TRBV27 with TRBJ2-5; D is undetermined. The CDR3 sequence is 11 residues long. The V gene lost 4 bases and the J gene lost 7 bases, with 7 bases spanning the gap. Germline V gene sequence: CDR1 MNHEY, CDR2 SMNVEV (reference sequence). The CDR3 DNA reads TGTGCCAGCAGTTCCTTGGGGACCCAGTACTTC. Amino acids: CASSSLGTQYF.

This chain uses TRBV20-1 with TRBJ1-2; tentative D call: TRBD1 (6 bases). The CDR3 covers 15 residues. V was clipped by 2 bases and J by 2 bases, with 15 bases between them. Germline CDR1 DFQATT, CDR2 SNEGSKA (reference sequence). The DNA of the CDR3 is TGCAGTGCTAGATTCCCGGGACACCTGAACTATGGCTACACCTTC. It encodes CSARFPGHLNYGYTF.

This chain links TRBV2 with TRBJ2-7; D remains ambiguous. The germline V gene encodes CDR1 SNHLY and CDR2 FYNNEI. Trimming cost V 1 base and J 0 bases, with 10 bases left between them. The CDR3 runs to 15 residues. The CDR3 loop reads CASSEGAASSYEQYF. CDR3 nucleotide sequence: TGTGCCAGCAGTGAAGGGGCGGCGAGCTCCTACGAGCAGTACTTC.

This clonotype was seen ten or more times. This chain uses TRBV11-2 with TRBJ2-6, with D unclear. The CDR3 is 13 residues long. V lost 6 bases, J lost 4 bases, and 7 bases lay in between. Germline CDR1 and CDR2: SGHAT and FQNNGV. The CDR3 sequence: CASSPPGANVLTF. CDR3 coding DNA: TGTGCCAGCAGTCCCCCCGGGGCCAACGTCCTGACTTTC.

V and J are TRBV30 and TRBJ2-1; unclear D gene. The CDR3 loop spans 15 amino acids. The germline V and J ends were trimmed by 1 base and 0 bases, with 10 bases remaining between them. Germline CDR1 GTSNPN, CDR2 SVGIG (reference sequence). The CDR3 sequence is CAWSGDLGSYNEQFF. In DNA form, the CDR3 reads TGTGCCTGGAGTGGCGATCTGGGCTCCTACAATGAGCAGTTCTTC.

The chain joins TRBV2 to TRBJ2-2; D unresolved. V shed 7 bases and J shed 3 bases, with 15 bases lying between them. The CDR3 extends over 15 amino acids. CDR1 SNHLY and CDR2 FYNNEI come from the germline V gene. CDR3 protein: CASTDNGYDTGELFF. The CDR3 bases are TGTGCCAGCACCGACAACGGATATGACACCGGGGAGCTGTTTTTT.

In this sample, this clonotype turned up many times. This rearrangement joins TRBV29-1 to TRBJ2-1; D possibly corresponds to TRBD2 (5 bases). This CDR3 is built from 15 residues. CDR1 and CDR2 (germline): SQVTM, ANQGSEA. V was shortened by 7 bases and J by 0 bases, with 16 bases between the two germline ends. As DNA, the CDR3 is TGCAGCGCACTGGGAGAGATCAGCTCCTACAATGAGCAGTTCTTC. This encodes CSALGEISSYNEQFF.

The table lists this clonotype with a few counts. The J gene is TRBJ2-2, the V gene TRBV4-1, with unresolved D. The V gene lost 2 bases and the J gene lost 0 bases, with 7 bases spanning the gap. This CDR3 has 15 amino acids. Germline assignment: CDR1 MGHRA and CDR2 YSYEKL. The CDR3 region has the DNA TGCGCCAGCAGCCAACTAATCCCGAACACCGGGGAGCTGTTTTTT. Encoded protein: CASSQLIPNTGELFF.